This T cell receptor beta chain was documented in a study of T-cell reconstitution after alpha-beta-depleted transplantation in children. Per germline, CDR1 MNHEY and CDR2 SMNVEV (reference sequence). J lost 7 bases, V lost 0 bases, and 12 bases had no gene match. This CDR3 spans 16 amino acids. During its preparation, the TCRbeta library received unique molecular identifiers. TCRdb independently ran MiXCR on the PCR reads; one entry per CDR3 protein. The table shows 25,000 to 35,000 distinct CDR3 sequences, with about 6.7% occurring only once. Findings and limits, study-wide: The study reportedly traced alpha-beta T cells about two months after transplant to several hundred expanded graft clones.

This clonotype was picked up many times. The antigen remains undetermined. This rearrangement joins TRBV27 to TRBJ2-7; 7 bases match TRBD1. Sequenced material: peripheral blood, taken 60 days after TCRalphabeta/CD19-depleted stem cell transplant. The origin of this receptor is a child less than two years old who had a stem cell transplant for acute myeloid leukemia, so the T cells may come from the graft donor. CDR3: CASSLSVGDSPLEQYF. In DNA, the CDR3 is TGTGCCAGCAGTTTATCCGTAGGGGACAGCCCTCTGGAGCAGTACTTC.